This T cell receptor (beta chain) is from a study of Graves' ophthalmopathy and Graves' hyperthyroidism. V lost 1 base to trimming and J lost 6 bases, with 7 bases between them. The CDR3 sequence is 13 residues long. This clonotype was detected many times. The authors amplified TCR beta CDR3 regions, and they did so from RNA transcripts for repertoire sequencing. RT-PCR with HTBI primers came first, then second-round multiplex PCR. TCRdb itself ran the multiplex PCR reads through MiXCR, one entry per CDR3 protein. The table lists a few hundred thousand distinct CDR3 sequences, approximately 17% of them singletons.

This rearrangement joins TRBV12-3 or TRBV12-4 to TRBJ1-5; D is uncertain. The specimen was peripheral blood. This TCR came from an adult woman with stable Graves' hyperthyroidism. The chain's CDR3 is CASSLGAGQPQHF. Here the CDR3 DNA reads TGTGCCAGCAGTTTAGGGGCGGGTCAGCCCCAGCATTTT.